This record concerns one T cell receptor (beta chain) sequence. Its target is not known. CD8+ and CD4+ T cells from blood underwent TCR beta sequencing. The CDR3 runs to 14 residues. The germline V gene encodes CDR1 MDHEN and CDR2 SYDVKM. The V end was cut by 4 bases, the J end by 5 bases, with 14 bases between. This specimen belongs to a study of CD8 T cells in Susac syndrome. The study, taken as a whole, reports: Regarding the TCR sequencing and HLA analysis, the study admitted that a relatively small number of individuals were involved.

Random hexamers were used to reverse transcribe an amount of roughly 0.45 to 1 ug RNA. Amplification of TCR beta CDR3 spanned 54 Vbeta and 13 Jbeta via immunoSEQ multiplex PCR. TCRdb fed the immunoSEQ multiplex PCR reads into MiXCR, producing one record per CDR3 protein. The top ten clones hold about 0.1% of a sample with roughly 200,000 distinct CDR3 sequences, about 95% of them seen once. The specimen sequenced was CD4+ T cells from PBMCs. This receptor was taken from a human donor in good health. The chain combines TRBV28 with TRBJ1-1; maybe TRBD1 (5 bases). The CDR3 DNA reads TGTGCCAGCAGTTATACGTGGGGCGCGACTGAAGCTTTCTTT. Encoded protein: CASSYTWGATEAFF.